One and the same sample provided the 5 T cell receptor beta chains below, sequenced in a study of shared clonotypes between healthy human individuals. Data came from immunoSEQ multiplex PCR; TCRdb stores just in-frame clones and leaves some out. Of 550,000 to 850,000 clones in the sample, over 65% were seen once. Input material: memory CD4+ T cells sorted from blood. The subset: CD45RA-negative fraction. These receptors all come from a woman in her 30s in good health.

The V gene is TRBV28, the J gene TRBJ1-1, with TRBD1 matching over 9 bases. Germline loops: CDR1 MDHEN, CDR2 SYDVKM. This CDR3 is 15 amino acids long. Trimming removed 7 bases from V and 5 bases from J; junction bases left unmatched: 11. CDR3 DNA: TGTGCCAGCATCGACCCGGGACAGGGAGTTACTGAAGCTTTCTTT. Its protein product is CASIDPGQGVTEAFF.

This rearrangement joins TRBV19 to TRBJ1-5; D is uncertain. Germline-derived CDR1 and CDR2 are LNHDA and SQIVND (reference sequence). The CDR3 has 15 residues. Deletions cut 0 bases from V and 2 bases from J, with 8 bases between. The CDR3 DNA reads TGTGCCAGTAGTATAGATCCGCGGGGCAATCAGCCCCAGCATTTT. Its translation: CASSIDPRGNQPQHF.

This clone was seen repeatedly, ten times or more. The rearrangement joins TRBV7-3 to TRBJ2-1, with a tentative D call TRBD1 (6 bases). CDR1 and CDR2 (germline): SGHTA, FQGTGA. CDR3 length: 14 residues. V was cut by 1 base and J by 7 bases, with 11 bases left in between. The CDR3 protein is CASSLNQGSNEQFF. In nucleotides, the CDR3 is TGTGCCAGCAGCTTAAATCAGGGGAGTAATGAGCAGTTCTTC.

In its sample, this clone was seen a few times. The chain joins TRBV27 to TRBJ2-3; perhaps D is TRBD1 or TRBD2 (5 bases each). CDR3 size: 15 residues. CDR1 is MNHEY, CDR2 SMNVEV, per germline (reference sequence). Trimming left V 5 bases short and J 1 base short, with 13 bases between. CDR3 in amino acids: CASSLRGAGTDTQYF. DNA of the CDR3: TGTGCCAGCAGTCTACGGGGCGCCGGCACAGATACGCAGTATTTT.

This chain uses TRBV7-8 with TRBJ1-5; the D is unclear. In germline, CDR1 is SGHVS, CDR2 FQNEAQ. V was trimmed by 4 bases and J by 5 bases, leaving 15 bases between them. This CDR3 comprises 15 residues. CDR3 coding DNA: TGTGCCAGCAGCTCCCCAGGCGGACCCGATCAGCCCCAGCATTTT. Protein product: CASSSPGGPDQPQHF.